A selection of T cell receptor beta chains follows, all from one sample in a study of CD8 T cells in Susac syndrome. In TCRdb, the immunoSEQ multiplex PCR reads were re-called with MiXCR into one record per CDR3 protein. Of around 150,000 distinct CDR3 sequences listed, approximately 95% were seen once; the top ten hold roughly 0.27%. The material sequenced was CD8+ T cells from PBMCs. The receptors originated from a human donor in good health. Each CDR3 is given with its conserved first and last residue. A D gene is named only where the DNA matches it firmly. Rows give clone size only sometimes, using once, few, many, or a class for an expanded clone.

clone size	D gene	V gene	CDR3 length	J gene	CDR3 protein	CDR3 DNA
NA	TRBD2	TRBV7-8	15	TRBJ2-1	CASNPPSGAYNEQFF	TGTGCCAGCAACCCTCCTAGCGGAGCTTACAATGAGCAGTTCTTC
NA	TRBD1	TRBV20-1	12	TRBJ2-5	CSAPGQKETQYF	TGCAGTGCCCCGGGACAGAAAGAGACCCAGTACTTC
NA	TRBD2	TRBV27	18	TRBJ2-3	CASSLSNSGEGSTDTQYF	TGTGCCAGCAGTTTATCAAATAGCGGGGAGGGGAGCACAGATACGCAGTATTTT
NA	NA	TRBV28	15	TRBJ1-5	CASSLRGSGNQPQHF	TGTGCCAGCAGTTTAAGGGGTTCGGGCAATCAGCCCCAGCATTTT
NA	NA	TRBV13	13	TRBJ2-2	CASSSWATGELFF	TGTGCCAGCAGCTCTTGGGCTACCGGGGAGCTGTTTTTT
NA	TRBD1	TRBV27	15	TRBJ1-1	CASILRQGPILEAFF	TGTGCCAGCATCTTAAGACAGGGACCTATTCTTGAAGCTTTCTTT
NA	TRBD2	TRBV9	15	TRBJ2-5	CASSVTSGTQETQYF	TGTGCCAGCAGCGTAACTAGCGGGACACAAGAGACCCAGTACTTC
NA	NA	TRBV14	18	TRBJ2-6	CASSQGTTGNSGANVLTF	TGTGCCAGCAGCCAAGGGACGACCGGGAACTCTGGGGCCAACGTCCTGACTTTC
NA	TRBD1	TRBV28	14	TRBJ2-7	CASSSRQGAREQYF	TGTGCCAGCAGTTCCCGGCAGGGGGCGAGGGAGCAGTACTTC
NA	NA	TRBV7-2	15	TRBJ1-1	CASSLVETGGTEAFF	TGTGCCAGCAGCTTAGTTGAGACAGGTGGGACTGAAGCTTTCTTT
few	TRBD1	TRBV27	15	TRBJ2-3	CASSLGTGVTDTQYF	TGTGCCAGCAGTTTGGGGACAGGGGTGACAGATACGCAGTATTTT
NA	TRBD2	TRBV14	14	TRBJ2-1	CASRTSGRGNEQFF	TGTGCCAGTCGGACTAGCGGGAGAGGCAATGAGCAGTTCTTC
NA	TRBD2	TRBV12-3/TRBV12-4	15	TRBJ2-2	CASSLRGRGTGELFF	TGTGCCAGCAGTCTACGCGGGAGGGGGACCGGGGAGCTGTTTTTT
NA	TRBD2	TRBV20-1	14	TRBJ2-7	CSASLLAGAYEQYF	TGCAGTGCTAGTTTGCTAGCGGGAGCCTACGAGCAGTACTTC